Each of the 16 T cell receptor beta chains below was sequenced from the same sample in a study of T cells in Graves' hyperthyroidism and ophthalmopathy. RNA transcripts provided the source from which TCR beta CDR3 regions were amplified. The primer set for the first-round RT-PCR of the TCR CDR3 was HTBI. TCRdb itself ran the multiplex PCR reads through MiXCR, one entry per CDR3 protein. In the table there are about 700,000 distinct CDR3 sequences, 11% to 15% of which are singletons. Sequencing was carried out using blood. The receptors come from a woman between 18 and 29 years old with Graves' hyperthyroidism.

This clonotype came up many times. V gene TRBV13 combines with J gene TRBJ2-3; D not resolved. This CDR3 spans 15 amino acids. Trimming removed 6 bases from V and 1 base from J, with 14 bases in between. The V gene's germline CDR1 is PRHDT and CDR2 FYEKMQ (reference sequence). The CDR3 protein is CASRPDAGRTDTQYF. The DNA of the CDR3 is TGTGCCAGCAGACCCGACGCTGGGCGCACAGATACGCAGTATTTT. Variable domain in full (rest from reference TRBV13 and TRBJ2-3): AAGVIQSPRHLIKEKRETATLKCYPIPRHDTVYWYQQGPGQDPQFLISFYEKMQSDKGSIPDRFSAQQFSDYHSELNMSSLELGDSALYFCASRPDAGRTDTQYFGPGTRLTVL.

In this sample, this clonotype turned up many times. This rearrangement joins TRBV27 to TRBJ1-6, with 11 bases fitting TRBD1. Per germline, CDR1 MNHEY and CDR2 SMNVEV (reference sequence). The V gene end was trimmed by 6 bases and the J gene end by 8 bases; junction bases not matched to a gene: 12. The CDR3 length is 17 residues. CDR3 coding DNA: TGTGCCAGCAGCCGCGGACAGGGGGCGAGGTCTGATTCACCCCTCCACTTT. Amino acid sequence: CASSRGQGARSDSPLHF.

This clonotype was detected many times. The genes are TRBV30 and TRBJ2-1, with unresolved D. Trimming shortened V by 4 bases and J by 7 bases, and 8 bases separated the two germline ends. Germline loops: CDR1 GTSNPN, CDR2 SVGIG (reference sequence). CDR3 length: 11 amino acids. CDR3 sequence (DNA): TGTGCCTGGAATTATCTTAATGAGCAGTTCTTC. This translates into CAWNYLNEQFF.

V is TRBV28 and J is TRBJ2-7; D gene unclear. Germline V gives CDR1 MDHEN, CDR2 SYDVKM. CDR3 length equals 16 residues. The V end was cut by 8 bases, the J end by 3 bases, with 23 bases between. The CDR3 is CASGPLEMGKDYEQYF. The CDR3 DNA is TGTGCCAGCGGACCTCTAGAAATGGGCAAGGACTACGAGCAGTACTTC. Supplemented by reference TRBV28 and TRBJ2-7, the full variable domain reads DVKVTQSSRYLVKRTGEKVFLECVQDMDHENMFWYRQDPGLGLRLIYFSYDVKMKEKGDIPEGYSVSREKKERFSLILESASTNQTSMYLCASGPLEMGKDYEQYFGPGTRLTVT.

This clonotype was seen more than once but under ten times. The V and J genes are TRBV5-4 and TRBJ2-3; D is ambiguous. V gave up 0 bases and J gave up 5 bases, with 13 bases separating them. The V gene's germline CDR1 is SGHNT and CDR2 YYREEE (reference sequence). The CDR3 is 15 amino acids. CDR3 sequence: CASSLARQFLDTQYF. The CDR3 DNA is TGTGCCAGCAGCTTGGCCAGGCAGTTCCTAGATACGCAGTATTTT.

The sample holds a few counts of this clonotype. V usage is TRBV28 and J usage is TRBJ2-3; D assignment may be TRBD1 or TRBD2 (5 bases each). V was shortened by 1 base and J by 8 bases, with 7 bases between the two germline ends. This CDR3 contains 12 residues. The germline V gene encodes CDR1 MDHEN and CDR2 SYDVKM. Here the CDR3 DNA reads TGTGCCAGCAGTTTATTGAGGGGTACGCAGTATTTT. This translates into CASSLLRGTQYF.

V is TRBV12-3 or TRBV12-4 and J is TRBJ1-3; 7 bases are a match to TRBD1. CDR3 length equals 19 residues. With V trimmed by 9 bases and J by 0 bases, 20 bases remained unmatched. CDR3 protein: CASSPWDSTRSFSGNTIYF. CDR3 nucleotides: TGTGCCAGTTCTCCTTGGGACAGTACCCGAAGTTTCTCTGGAAACACCATATATTTT.

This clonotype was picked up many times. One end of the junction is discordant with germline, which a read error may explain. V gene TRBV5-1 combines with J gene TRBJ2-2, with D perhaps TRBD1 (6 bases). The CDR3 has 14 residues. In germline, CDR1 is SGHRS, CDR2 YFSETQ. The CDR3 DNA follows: TGTGCCAGCTCACCGACAGGGAACACCGGGGAGCTGTTTTTT. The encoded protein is CASSPTGNTGELFF.

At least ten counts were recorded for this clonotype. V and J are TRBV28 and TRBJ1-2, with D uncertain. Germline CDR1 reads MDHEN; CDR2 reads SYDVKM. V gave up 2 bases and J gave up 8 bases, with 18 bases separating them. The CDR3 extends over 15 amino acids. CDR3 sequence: CASSLGVTLKGGYTF. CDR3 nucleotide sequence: TGTGCCAGCAGTTTAGGGGTTACCTTAAAGGGAGGCTACACCTTC.

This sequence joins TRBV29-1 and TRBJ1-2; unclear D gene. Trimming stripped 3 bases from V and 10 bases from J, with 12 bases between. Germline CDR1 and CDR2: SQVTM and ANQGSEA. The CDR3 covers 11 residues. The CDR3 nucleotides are TGCAGCGTTGACCCGGGCCCCGACTACACCTTC. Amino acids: CSVDPGPDYTF.

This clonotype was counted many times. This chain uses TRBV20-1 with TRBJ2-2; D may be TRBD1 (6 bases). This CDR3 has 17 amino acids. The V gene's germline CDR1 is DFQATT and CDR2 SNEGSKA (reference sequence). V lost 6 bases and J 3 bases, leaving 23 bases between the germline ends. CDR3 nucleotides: TGCAGTGCGATGCGACAGGTTGGGGGCACTGACACCGGGGAGCTGTTTTTT. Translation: CSAMRQVGGTDTGELFF.

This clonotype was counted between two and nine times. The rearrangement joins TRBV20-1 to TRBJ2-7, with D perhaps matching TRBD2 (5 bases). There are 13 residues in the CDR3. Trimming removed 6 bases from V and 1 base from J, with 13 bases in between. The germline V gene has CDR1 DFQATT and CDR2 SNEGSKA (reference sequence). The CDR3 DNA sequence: TGCAGTGCCGGAGGTGGGTGGTCCTACGAGCAGTACTTC. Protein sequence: CSAGGGWSYEQYF.

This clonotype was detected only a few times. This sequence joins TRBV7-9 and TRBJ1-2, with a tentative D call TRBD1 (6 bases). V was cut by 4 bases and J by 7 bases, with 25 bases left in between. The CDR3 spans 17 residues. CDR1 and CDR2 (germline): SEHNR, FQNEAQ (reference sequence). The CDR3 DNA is TGTGCCAGCAGCTACGCAACTACGGGACACGTTAGGAGTGGCTACACCTTC. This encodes CASSYATTGHVRSGYTF.

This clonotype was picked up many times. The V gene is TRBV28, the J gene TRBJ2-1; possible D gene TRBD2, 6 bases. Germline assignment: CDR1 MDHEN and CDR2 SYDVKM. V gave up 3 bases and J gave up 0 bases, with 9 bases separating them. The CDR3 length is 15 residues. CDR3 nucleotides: TGTGCCAGCAGTTTGTCACTAGCCTCCTACAATGAGCAGTTCTTC. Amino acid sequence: CASSLSLASYNEQFF.

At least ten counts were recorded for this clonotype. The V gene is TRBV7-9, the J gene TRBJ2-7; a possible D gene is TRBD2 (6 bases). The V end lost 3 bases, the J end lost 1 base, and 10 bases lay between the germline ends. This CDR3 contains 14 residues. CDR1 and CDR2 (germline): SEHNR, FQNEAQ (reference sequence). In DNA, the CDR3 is TGTGCCAGCAGCTTTGCCGGGACTTCCTACGAGCAGTACTTC. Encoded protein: CASSFAGTSYEQYF.

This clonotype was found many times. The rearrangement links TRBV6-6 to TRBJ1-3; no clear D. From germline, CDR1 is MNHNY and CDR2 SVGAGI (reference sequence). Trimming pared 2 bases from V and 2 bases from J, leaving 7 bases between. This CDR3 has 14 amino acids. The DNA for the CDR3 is TGTGCCAGCAGTTACGATTCGACTGGAAACACCATATATTTT. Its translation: CASSYDSTGNTIYF.